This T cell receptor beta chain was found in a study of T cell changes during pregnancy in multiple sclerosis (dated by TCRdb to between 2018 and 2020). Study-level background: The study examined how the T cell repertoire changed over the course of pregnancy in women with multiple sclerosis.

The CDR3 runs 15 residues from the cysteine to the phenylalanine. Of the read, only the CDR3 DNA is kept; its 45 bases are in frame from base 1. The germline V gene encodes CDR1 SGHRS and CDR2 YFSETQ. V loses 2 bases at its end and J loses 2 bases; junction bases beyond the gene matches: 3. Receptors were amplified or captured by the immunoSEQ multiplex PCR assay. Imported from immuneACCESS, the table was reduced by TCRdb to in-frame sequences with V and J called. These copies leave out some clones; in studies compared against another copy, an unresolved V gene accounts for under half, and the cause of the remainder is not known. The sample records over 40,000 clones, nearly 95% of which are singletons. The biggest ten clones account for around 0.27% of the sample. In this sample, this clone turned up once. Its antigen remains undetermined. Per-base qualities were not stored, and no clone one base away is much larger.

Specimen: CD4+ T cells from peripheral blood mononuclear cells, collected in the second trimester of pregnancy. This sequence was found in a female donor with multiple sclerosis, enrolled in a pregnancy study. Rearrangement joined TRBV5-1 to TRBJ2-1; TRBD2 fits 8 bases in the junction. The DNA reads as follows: TGCGCCAGCAGCTTAGCGGGGGACCCCTACAATGAGCAGTTCTTC. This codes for CASSLAGDPYNEQFF.